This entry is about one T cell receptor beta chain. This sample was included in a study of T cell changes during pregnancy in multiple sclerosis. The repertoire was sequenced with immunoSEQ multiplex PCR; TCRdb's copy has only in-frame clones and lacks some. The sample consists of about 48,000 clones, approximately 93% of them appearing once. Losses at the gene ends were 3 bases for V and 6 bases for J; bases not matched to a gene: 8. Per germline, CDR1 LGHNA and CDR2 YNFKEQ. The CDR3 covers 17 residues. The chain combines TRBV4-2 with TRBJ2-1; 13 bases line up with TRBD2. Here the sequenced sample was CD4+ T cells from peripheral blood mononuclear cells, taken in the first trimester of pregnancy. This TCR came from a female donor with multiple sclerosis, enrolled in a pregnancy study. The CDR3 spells CASSQTQTSGGANEQFF. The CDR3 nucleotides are TGTGCCAGCAGCCAGACCCAAACTAGCGGGGGGGCCAATGAGCAGTTCTTC.